The entry below describes one T cell receptor beta chain. Trimming at V came to 10 bases and at J to 6 bases, leaving 26 bases not matched to a gene. This CDR3 is built from 18 residues. Germline CDR1 and CDR2: SNHLY and FYNNEI. In the original workflow: Using reference gene primer amplification, nucleated cell counts were estimated. Method: immunoSEQ multiplex PCR; TCRdb's copy keeps in-frame clones and lacks some. The DNA was the basis for D and trimming; V, J and clone size are from that table. Found here are some 160,000 clones, around 87% of them singletons; the top ten hold less than 3%. The entry originates in a study of blood T cell repertoires in COVID-19.

Sequencing used peripheral blood. The source of this sequence is a woman older than 75 with COVID-19, enrolled during active disease. The V and J genes are TRBV2 and TRBJ2-7; 8 nucleotides agree with TRBD1. CDR3 bases: TGTGCCATCACGTCAGCAGTGAAGAATCAGGGGGCATGGCGCGAGCAGTACTTC. Residues: CAITSAVKNQGAWREQYF.